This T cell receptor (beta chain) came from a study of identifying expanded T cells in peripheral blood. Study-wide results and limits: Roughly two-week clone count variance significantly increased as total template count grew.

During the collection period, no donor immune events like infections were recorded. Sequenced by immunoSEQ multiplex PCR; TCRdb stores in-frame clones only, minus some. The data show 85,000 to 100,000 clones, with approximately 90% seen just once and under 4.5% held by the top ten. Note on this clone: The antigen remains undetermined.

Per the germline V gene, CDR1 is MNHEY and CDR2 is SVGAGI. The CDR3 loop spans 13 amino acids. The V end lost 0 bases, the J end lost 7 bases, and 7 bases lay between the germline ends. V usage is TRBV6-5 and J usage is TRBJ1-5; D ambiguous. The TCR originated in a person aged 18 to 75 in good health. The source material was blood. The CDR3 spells CASSYSSRQPQHF. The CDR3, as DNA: TGTGCCAGCAGTTACTCGAGCCGCCAGCCCCAGCATTTT.